This T cell receptor beta chain stems from a study of Graves' ophthalmopathy and Graves' hyperthyroidism. General study results and limits: Most thyroid-expanded clonotypes exceeding 0.001 frequency were also found in blood.

This clonotype was picked up many times. No antigen is known for it. Germline assignment: CDR1 MNHNS and CDR2 SASEGT. Trimming cost V 6 bases and J 4 bases, with 11 bases left between them. This CDR3 is built from 13 residues. Calling hyperthyroidism stable required that no ophthalmopathy show up within 18 months of follow-up. The authors isolated PBMCs from more than 9 ml of fresh peripheral blood. The TCR beta CDR3 regions underwent amplification from RNA transcripts. Second-round multiplex PCR came after first-round RT-PCR with HTBI primers. TCRdb redid the calling of the multiplex PCR reads with MiXCR, one entry per CDR3 protein. Of hundreds of thousands of distinct CDR3 sequences listed, under 25% are singletons.

This chain connects TRBV6-1 to TRBJ2-3; D ambiguous. This TCR derives from a woman younger than 30 with stable Graves' hyperthyroidism. The sequencing input was peripheral blood. As DNA, the CDR3 is TGTGCCAGCAGGGACCCTTTGGCAGATACGCAGTATTTT. Translation gives CASRDPLADTQYF.